A single sample gave rise to the 10 T cell receptor beta chains below, sequenced in a study of cytomegalovirus exposure and HLA in healthy donors. The PCR had 60 Vbeta and 13 Jbeta primers. TCRdb keeps only in-frame clones here, not all; method: immunoSEQ multiplex PCR. The sample shows over 50,000 clones, 89% of them seen only once. The specimen was PBMCs. All receptors derive from a man younger than 45 in good health and CMV-seropositive.

This sequence joins TRBV9 and TRBJ2-1, with 7 bases identical to TRBD2. The trim removed 0 bases at V and 4 bases at J, leaving 7 bases unmatched. Germline CDR1 reads SGDLS; CDR2 reads YYNGEE. This CDR3 is built from 16 residues. In DNA, the CDR3 is TGTGCCAGCAGCGTAGGAGGGAGGGCCCCATACAATGAGCAGTTCTTC. This codes for CASSVGGRAPYNEQFF.

This chain joins TRBV7-2 and TRBJ2-2; 11 nucleotides line up with TRBD1. CDR3 length: 16 residues. The V gene's germline CDR1 is SGHTA and CDR2 FQGNSA. Trimming removed 3 bases from V and 3 bases from J; junction bases left unmatched: 3. DNA for the CDR3: TGTGCCAGCAGCTTGGACAGGGGGCAGGACACCGGGGAGCTGTTTTTT. It yields the protein CASSLDRGQDTGELFF.

This rearrangement joins TRBV9 to TRBJ2-2; 12 bases line up with TRBD2. CDR1 and CDR2 (germline): SGDLS, YYNGEE. Trimming took 2 bases from V and 6 from J; bases not matched to a gene: 17. This CDR3 is 20 amino acids long. In nucleotides, the CDR3 is TGTGCCAGCAGCGTCTGGATCGGACTAGCGGGACCCATGGGTGCCGGGGAGCTGTTTTTT. Translation: CASSVWIGLAGPMGAGELFF.

The CDR3 bases are TGTGCCAGCAGTGATGATCGACAGACCTACGAGCAGTACTTC. This codes for CASSDDRQTYEQYF. The chain couples TRBV2 to TRBJ2-7; D is perhaps TRBD1 (5 bases). Germline lookup yields CDR1 SNHLY and CDR2 FYNNEI. The CDR3 totals 14 residues. Trimming pared 3 bases from V and 2 bases from J, leaving 11 bases between.

The chain recombines TRBV19 with TRBJ2-7; 12 bases are shared with TRBD2. This CDR3 has 18 residues. The V segment lost 4 bases and the J segment 4 bases; nucleotides outside the gene matches: 14. CDR1 is LNHDA, CDR2 SQIVND, per germline (reference sequence). The CDR3 nucleotides read TGTGCCAGTAGTACCCAGCGGACTAGCGGGACGGGGGTATACGAGCAGTACTTC. The encoded protein is CASSTQRTSGTGVYEQYF.

V and J are TRBV30 and TRBJ2-7; D remains ambiguous. The CDR3 is made up of 13 amino acids. Trimming shortened V by 3 bases and J by 5 bases, and 14 bases separated the two germline ends. Germline CDR1 is GTSNPN and CDR2 is SVGIG (reference sequence). The CDR3 spells CAWRTERTNEQYF. DNA of the CDR3: TGTGCCTGGAGAACCGAGCGTACTAACGAGCAGTACTTC.

The V gene is TRBV19, the J gene TRBJ2-1; TRBD1 is a possible D gene (6 bases). The germline V and J ends were trimmed by 3 bases and 5 bases, with 17 bases remaining between them. The CDR3 is 16 residues long. CDR1 LNHDA and CDR2 SQIVND come from the germline V gene (reference sequence). This CDR3 is CASSILGAPFDNEQFF. CDR3 in DNA: TGTGCCAGTAGTATTTTGGGGGCTCCTTTTGACAATGAGCAGTTCTTC.

This sequence joins TRBV30 and TRBJ2-3; D is ambiguous. There are 13 residues in the CDR3. The V gene's germline CDR1 is GTSNPN and CDR2 SVGIG (reference sequence). The V gene lost 2 bases and the J gene lost 0 bases, with 6 bases spanning the gap. Here the CDR3 reads CAWSRRSTDTQYF. CDR3 sequence (DNA): TGTGCCTGGAGTCGCAGGAGCACAGATACGCAGTATTTT.

The V gene is TRBV28, the J gene TRBJ2-5; perhaps TRBD1 as D (6 bases). There are 11 residues in the CDR3. The germline CDR1 and CDR2 sequences are MDHEN and SYDVKM. Deletions cut 10 bases from V and 3 bases from J, with 9 bases between. The CDR3 protein is CATGQKETQYF. The CDR3 DNA is TGTGCCACCGGACAGAAAGAGACCCAGTACTTC.

This chain connects TRBV11-1 to TRBJ2-2, with 10 bases identical to TRBD1. The V gene's germline CDR1 is SGHAT and CDR2 FQDESV (reference sequence). The CDR3 runs 15 residues. Trimming took 6 bases from V and 7 from J; bases not matched to a gene: 8. CDR3: CASSMDRGKSGELFF. DNA for the CDR3: TGTGCCAGCAGTATGGACAGGGGGAAAAGCGGGGAGCTGTTTTTT.